The clone carrying this TCR beta chain was counted once. This entry belongs to a study of blood T cell repertoires in COVID-19. As for the study in general: The United States, Italy and Spain were the sources of the acute and convalescent COVID-19 samples. PBMCs, B-cell-depleted T cells, or T cells provided the cDNA or gDNA that made up the material.

Methods used by the authors: Cell counts per sample came from amplifying reference gene primers. TCRdb keeps only in-frame clones here, not all; method: immunoSEQ multiplex PCR. V and J calls and clone size are as listed in that table; D and trimming were resolved from the DNA. The data show roughly 80,000 clones, 84% seen once. V was pared by 4 bases and J by 4 bases, with 6 bases of the junction left unmatched. CDR1 is SGHNT and CDR2 is YYREEE in the germline V gene (reference sequence). The length of the CDR3 is 14 residues. The sample taken for sequencing was peripheral blood. The gene calls are TRBV5-4 and TRBJ2-7; 9 nucleotides agree with TRBD2. The sequence came from a human donor in a cohort sampled during active COVID-19. The CDR3 coding sequence is TGTGCCAGCAGCCGGGCGGGGGGGTCTTACGAGCAGTACTTC. Residues: CASSRAGGSYEQYF.